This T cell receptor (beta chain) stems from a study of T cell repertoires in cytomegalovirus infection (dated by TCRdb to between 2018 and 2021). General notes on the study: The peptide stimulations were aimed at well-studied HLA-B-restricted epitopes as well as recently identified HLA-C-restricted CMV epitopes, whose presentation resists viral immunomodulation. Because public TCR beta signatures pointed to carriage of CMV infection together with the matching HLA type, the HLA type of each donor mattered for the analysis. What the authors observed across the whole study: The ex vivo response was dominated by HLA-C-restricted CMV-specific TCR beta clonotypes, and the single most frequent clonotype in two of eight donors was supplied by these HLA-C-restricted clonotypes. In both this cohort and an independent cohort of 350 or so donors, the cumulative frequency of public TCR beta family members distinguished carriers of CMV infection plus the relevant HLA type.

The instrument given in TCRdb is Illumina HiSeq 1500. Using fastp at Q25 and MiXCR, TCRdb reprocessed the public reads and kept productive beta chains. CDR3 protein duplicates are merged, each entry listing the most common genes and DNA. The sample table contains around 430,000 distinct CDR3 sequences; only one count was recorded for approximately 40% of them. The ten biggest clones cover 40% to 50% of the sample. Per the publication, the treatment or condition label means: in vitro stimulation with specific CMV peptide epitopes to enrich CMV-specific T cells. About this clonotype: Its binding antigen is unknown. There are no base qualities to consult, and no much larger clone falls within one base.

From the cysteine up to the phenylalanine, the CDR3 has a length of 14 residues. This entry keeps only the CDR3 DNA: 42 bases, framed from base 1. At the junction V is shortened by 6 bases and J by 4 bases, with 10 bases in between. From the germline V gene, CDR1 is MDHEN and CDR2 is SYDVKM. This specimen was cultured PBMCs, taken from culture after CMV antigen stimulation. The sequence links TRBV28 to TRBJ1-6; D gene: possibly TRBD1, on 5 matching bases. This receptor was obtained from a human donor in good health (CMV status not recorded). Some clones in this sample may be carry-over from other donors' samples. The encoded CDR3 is CASRDSGYNSPLHF. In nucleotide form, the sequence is TGTGCCAGCAGAGACAGTGGGTATAATTCACCCCTCCACTTT.